This record concerns one TCR beta chain sequence. The record originates from a study of blood T cell repertoires in COVID-19. Across the study: COVID-19 samples from acute and convalescent phases originated in the United States, Italy and Spain. PBMCs, B-cell-depleted T cells, or T cells were the source of the cDNA or gDNA that made up the material.

Sequencing used immunoSEQ multiplex PCR; TCRdb keeps in-frame clones, though not all of them. The table includes around 130,000 clones, 80% to 90% detected once. Deletions cut 3 bases from V and 9 bases from J, with 15 bases between. This CDR3 is built from 14 residues. Germline V lookup: CDR1 SGHDT, CDR2 YYEEEE. Sample: peripheral blood. This chain joins TRBV5-6 and TRBJ1-4; the D is unclear. The sequence derives from a woman aged 60-70 years with acute or convalescent COVID-19. The CDR3 spells CASSYTGVPQKLFF. The CDR3 DNA follows: TGTGCCAGCAGCTACACCGGGGTCCCACAAAAACTGTTTTTT.